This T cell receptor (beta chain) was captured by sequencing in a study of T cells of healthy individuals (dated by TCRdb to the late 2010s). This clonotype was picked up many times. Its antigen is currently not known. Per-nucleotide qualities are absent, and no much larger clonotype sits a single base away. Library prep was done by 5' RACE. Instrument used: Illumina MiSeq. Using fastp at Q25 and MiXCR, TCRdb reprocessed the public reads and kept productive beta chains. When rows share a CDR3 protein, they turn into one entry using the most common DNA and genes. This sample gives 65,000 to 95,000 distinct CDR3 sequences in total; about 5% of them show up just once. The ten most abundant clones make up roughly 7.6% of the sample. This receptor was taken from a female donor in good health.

The DNA is as follows: TGTGCCAGCAACTACCGAGGACTAGGTAGCATTCAGTACTTC. Translated, this gives CASNYRGLGSIQYF. The sequence joins TRBV28 to TRBJ2-4; 7 nucleotides in the junction match TRBD2. For this chain, trimming is 7 bases at the V end and 9 bases at the J end, and the number of junction bases without a gene match is 12. The germline V gene supplies CDR1 MDHEN and CDR2 SYDVKM. The CDR3, cysteine through phenylalanine, is 14 amino acids long. The entry retains the CDR3 DNA only, 42 bases that are in frame from base 1.